Sequencing of this T cell receptor beta chain was carried out in a study of blood T cell repertoires in COVID-19. CDR3 length: 13 residues. Looked up from germline, CDR1 is MNHEY and CDR2 is SMNVEV (reference sequence). With 8 bases clipped from V and 4 bases from J, the junction kept 6 bases outside the gene matches. Individuals drawn from 24 US areas were roughly 18 to 95 years old. TCRdb keeps only in-frame clones here, not all; method: immunoSEQ multiplex PCR. The sample contains a few hundred thousand clones, roughly 90% of which appear only once. Input material: PBMCs or T cells enriched from blood (not recorded which). The rearrangement uses TRBV27 and TRBJ2-7; TRBD1 matches 9 bases. This receptor was taken from a man aged 18-30 years with acute COVID-19. DNA for the CDR3: TGTGCCAGCGCACCGGGACAGGGATACGAGCAGTACTTC. As protein: CASAPGQGYEQYF.